This TCR beta chain derives from a study of blood T cell repertoires in COVID-19. On the study more broadly: Samples came from the United States, Italy and Spain, spanning acute and convalescent COVID-19. The analysed material was cDNA or gDNA that came from T cells, B-cell-depleted T cells, or PBMCs.

As handled by the study authors: Estimated nucleated cell counts came from reference gene primer amplification. Some clones are missing from TCRdb's copy, which holds only in-frame ones; the method was immunoSEQ multiplex PCR. The V and J calls and clone size come from that table; D and trimming were worked out from the DNA. The sample lists hundreds of thousands of clones, roughly nine tenths occurring once. Germline CDR1 reads SQVTM; CDR2 reads ANQGSEA. This CDR3 comprises 12 residues. Between the trimmed V and J ends, which lost 6 bases and 6 bases, there was a span of 12 bases. This TCR was recovered from a man in his forties with acute or convalescent COVID-19. The sample was peripheral blood. V usage is TRBV29-1 and J usage is TRBJ2-1, with D tentatively TRBD1 (6 bases). CDR3 sequence (DNA): TGCAGCGTCAGGACAGATTCCAATGAGCAGTTCTTC. This encodes CSVRTDSNEQFF.